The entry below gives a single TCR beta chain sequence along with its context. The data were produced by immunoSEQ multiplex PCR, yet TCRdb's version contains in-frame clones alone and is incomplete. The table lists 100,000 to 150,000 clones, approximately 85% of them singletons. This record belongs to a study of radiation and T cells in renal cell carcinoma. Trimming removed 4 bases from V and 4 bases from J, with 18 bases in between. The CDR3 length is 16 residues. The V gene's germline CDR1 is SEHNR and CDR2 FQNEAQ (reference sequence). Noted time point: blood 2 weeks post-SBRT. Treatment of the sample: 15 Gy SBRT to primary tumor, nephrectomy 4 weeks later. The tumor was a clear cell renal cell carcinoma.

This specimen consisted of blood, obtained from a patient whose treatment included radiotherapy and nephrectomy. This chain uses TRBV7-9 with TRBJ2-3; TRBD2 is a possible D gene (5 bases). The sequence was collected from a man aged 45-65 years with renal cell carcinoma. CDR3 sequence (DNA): TGTGCCAGCAGCTCCGGACTTAATTTGCCTCCAGATACGCAGTATTTT. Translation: CASSSGLNLPPDTQYF.